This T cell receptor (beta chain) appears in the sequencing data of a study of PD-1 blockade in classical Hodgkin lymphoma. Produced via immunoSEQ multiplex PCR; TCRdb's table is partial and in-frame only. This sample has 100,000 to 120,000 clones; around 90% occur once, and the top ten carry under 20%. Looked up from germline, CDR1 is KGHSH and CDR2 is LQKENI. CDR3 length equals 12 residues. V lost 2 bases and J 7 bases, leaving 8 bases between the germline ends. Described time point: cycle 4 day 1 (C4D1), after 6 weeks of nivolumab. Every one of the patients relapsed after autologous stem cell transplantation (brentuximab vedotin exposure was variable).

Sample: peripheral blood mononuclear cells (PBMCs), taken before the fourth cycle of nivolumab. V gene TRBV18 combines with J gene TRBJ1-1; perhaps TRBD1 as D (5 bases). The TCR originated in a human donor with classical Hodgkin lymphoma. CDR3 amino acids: CASSPGAGEAFF. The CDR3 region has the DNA TGTGCCAGCTCACCAGGGGCGGGTGAAGCTTTCTTT. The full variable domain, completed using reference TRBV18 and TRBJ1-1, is NAGVMQNPRHLVRRRGQEARLRCSPMKGHSHVYWYRQLPEEGLKFMVYLQKENIIDESGMPKERFSAEFPKEGPSILRIQQVVRGDSAAYFCASSPGAGEAFFGQGTRLTVV.